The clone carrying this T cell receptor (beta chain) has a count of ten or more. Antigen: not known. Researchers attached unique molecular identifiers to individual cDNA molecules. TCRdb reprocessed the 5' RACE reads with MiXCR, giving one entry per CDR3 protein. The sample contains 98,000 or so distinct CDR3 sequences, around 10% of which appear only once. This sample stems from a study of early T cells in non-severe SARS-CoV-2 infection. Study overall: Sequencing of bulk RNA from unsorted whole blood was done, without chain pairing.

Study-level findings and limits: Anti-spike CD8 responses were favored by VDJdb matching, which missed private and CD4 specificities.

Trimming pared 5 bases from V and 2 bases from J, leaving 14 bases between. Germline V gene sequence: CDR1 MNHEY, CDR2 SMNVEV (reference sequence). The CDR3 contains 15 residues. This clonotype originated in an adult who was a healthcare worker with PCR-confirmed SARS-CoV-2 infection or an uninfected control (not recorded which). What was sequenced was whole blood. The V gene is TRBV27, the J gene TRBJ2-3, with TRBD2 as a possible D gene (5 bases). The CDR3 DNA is TGTGCCAGCAGTATCGGACTTATCCACACAGATACGCAGTATTTT. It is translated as CASSIGLIHTDTQYF.